This T cell receptor beta chain was found in a study of molecular identifiers for immune sequencing clone quantification. TCRdb independently ran MiXCR on the PCR reads; one entry per CDR3 protein. This sample has about half a million distinct CDR3 sequences; over 20% occur once, and the top ten carry approximately 0.84%. The V and J ends lost 3 bases and 4 bases respectively, with 17 bases between them. Germline-derived CDR1 and CDR2 are KGHDR and SFDVKD. This CDR3 contains 16 residues. Naive CD8 T cell sorting was performed on the CD8+CD4-CCR7+CD45RA+ phenotype. This clonotype occurred many times. Sequenced sample: naive CD8+ T cells from blood, with Jurkat cell RNA spiked in. Specified subset: FACS-sorted CD8+CD4-CCR7+CD45RA+ naive T cells. The V call is TRBV24-1, the J call TRBJ2-5; a possible D gene is TRBD1 (6 bases). This clonotype was obtained from a human donor in good health. Some libraries in this study had Jurkat cell RNA spiked in. The CDR3 is CATSDPTQGSSETQYF. CDR3 bases: TGTGCCACCAGTGATCCAACCCAGGGGTCGTCAGAGACCCAGTACTTC.